The 6 T cell receptor beta chains listed next were all sequenced from one sample in a study of cytomegalovirus exposure and HLA in healthy donors. PCR used 60 Vbeta primers and 13 Jbeta primers. The repertoire was sequenced with immunoSEQ multiplex PCR; TCRdb's copy has only in-frame clones and lacks some. The sample contains roughly 120,000 clones, 65% to 90% of which appear only once. Sequenced material: PBMCs. The receptors were sampled from a male donor in good health and CMV-seropositive.

This clone turned up a few times. The chain recombines TRBV7-2 with TRBJ2-1; D remains ambiguous. This CDR3 spans 13 amino acids. CDR1 is SGHTA, CDR2 FQGNSA, per germline. Trimming left V 5 bases short and J 7 bases short, with 12 bases between. The CDR3 DNA sequence: TGTGCCAGCAGCCGCCGCACGAGGAATGAGCAGTTCTTC. Translating it yields CASSRRTRNEQFF.

The genes are TRBV6-5 and TRBJ2-1; D is perhaps TRBD1 (5 bases). With 5 bases removed from V and 9 bases from J, the gap between germline ends came to 14 bases. This CDR3 is 13 amino acids long. Germline V gene sequence: CDR1 MNHEY, CDR2 SVGAGI. CDR3 DNA sequence: TGTGCCAGCAGTGATGGGGCCCACAGTGAGCAGTTCTTC. Translated, it gives CASSDGAHSEQFF.

The chain employs TRBV5-6 and TRBJ1-5; D perhaps matches TRBD1 (5 bases). Germline V gene sequence: CDR1 SGHDT, CDR2 YYEEEE. This CDR3 contains 15 residues. The V end lost 1 base, the J end lost 0 bases, and 8 bases lay between the germline ends. The DNA for the CDR3 is TGTGCCAGCAGCTTGTATAGGGGTAGCAATCAGCCCCAGCATTTT. Amino acid sequence: CASSLYRGSNQPQHF.

V usage is TRBV30 and J usage is TRBJ2-7; no reliable D call. This CDR3 region has 14 residues. Germline V lookup: CDR1 GTSNPN, CDR2 SVGIG (reference sequence). Trimming took off 3 bases at V and 1 base at J, with 13 bases between the two ends. The CDR3 protein is CAWRTLEQSYEQYF. The CDR3 DNA reads as TGTGCCTGGAGAACTCTCGAACAGTCCTACGAGCAGTACTTC.

The chain joins TRBV28 to TRBJ1-2; the D is unclear. CDR1 and CDR2 from the germline V gene are MDHEN and SYDVKM. The CDR3 totals 11 residues. Trimming removed 5 bases from V and 5 bases from J, with 6 bases in between. The CDR3 loop is CASSNRYGYTF. For the CDR3, the DNA is TGTGCCAGCAGTAACAGATATGGCTACACCTTC.

CDR3 DNA sequence: TGTGCCAGCAGTGAAAGGACTAGCGGGAGAAGTACCGGGGAGCTGTTTTTT. It specifies CASSERTSGRSTGELFF. The rearrangement links TRBV6-4 to TRBJ2-2; 13 bases agree with TRBD2. The J segment lost 5 bases and the V segment lost 3 bases, leaving 6 bases of the junction unmatched. Germline CDR1 is MRHNA and CDR2 is SNTAGT. CDR3 length: 17 amino acids.